The 29 T cell receptor beta chains presented below share a single source sample, sequenced in a study of blood T cell repertoires in COVID-19. TCRdb's table, derived via immunoSEQ multiplex PCR, lists solely in-frame clones and lacks some. This table has about 200,000 clones, 70% to 90% appearing once. Sequencing was performed on peripheral blood. The receptors come from a woman aged 45-65 years with COVID-19, enrolled during active disease.

The rearrangement joins TRBV6-6 to TRBJ1-1; 7 positions match TRBD1. CDR3 length: 15 residues. V gave up 4 bases and J gave up 0 bases; unmatched junction bases: 5. CDR1 is MNHNY, CDR2 SVGAGI, per germline (reference sequence). CDR3 amino acids: CASSLRQGMNTEAFF. The CDR3 nucleotides read TGTGCCAGCAGTTTAAGACAGGGCATGAACACTGAAGCTTTCTTT.

The gene calls are TRBV12-3 or TRBV12-4 and TRBJ2-5; 8 bases are shared with TRBD1. V shed 6 bases, J shed 7 bases, and the junction held 7 bases outside the gene matches. The CDR3 spans 13 residues. CDR3 protein: CASSFGQGGTQYF. CDR3 coding DNA: TGTGCCAGCAGCTTCGGACAGGGAGGGACCCAGTACTTC.

The chain is built from TRBV6-5 and TRBJ2-5, with D perhaps TRBD2 (7 bases). Trimming left V 6 bases short and J 5 bases short, with 13 bases between. The germline CDR1 and CDR2 sequences are MNHEY and SVGAGI. The CDR3 extends over 13 amino acids. The CDR3 nucleotides are TGTGCCAGCAGGGGGGGGCTACGGGAGACCCAGTACTTC. Translation gives CASRGGLRETQYF.

V is TRBV27 and J is TRBJ1-2, with unresolved D. CDR1 is MNHEY and CDR2 is SMNVEV in the germline V gene (reference sequence). Trimming removed 0 bases at V and 4 bases at J, with 15 bases between. The CDR3 runs to 16 residues. Here the CDR3 reads CASSLSVGRVGYGYTF. The CDR3 bases are TGTGCCAGCAGTTTATCGGTGGGGAGAGTGGGCTATGGCTACACCTTC.

The V call is TRBV7-2, the J call TRBJ2-3; tentative D call: TRBD2 (6 bases). The V and J ends lost 5 bases and 2 bases respectively, with 14 bases between them. CDR1 SGHTA and CDR2 FQGNSA come from the germline V gene. The CDR3 length is 15 residues. CDR3 residues: CASSTVAVYTDTQYF. The CDR3 coding sequence is TGTGCCAGCAGCACGGTAGCGGTATACACAGATACGCAGTATTTT.

The chain combines TRBV30 with TRBJ2-7, with D perhaps matching TRBD2 (6 bases). CDR1 is GTSNPN, CDR2 SVGIG, per germline (reference sequence). The CDR3 covers 13 residues. V was pared by 4 bases and J by 5 bases, with 15 bases between. This CDR3 reads CAWTDPGRHEQYF. The CDR3 nucleotides read TGTGCCTGGACCGACCCAGGGAGGCACGAGCAGTACTTC.

The CDR3 sequence: CASSLAVSGYGYTF. CDR3 in DNA: TGTGCCAGCAGCTTGGCCGTGTCGGGCTATGGCTACACCTTC. The chain carries TRBV5-4 and TRBJ1-2; the D is unclear. V shed 0 bases and J shed 4 bases, with 10 bases lying between them. There are 14 residues in the CDR3. Germline CDR1 reads SGHNT; CDR2 reads YYREEE (reference sequence).

This clone was observed a handful of times. The chain links TRBV29-1 to TRBJ1-1; D gene unclear. Germline CDR1 SQVTM, CDR2 ANQGSEA. The CDR3 spans 11 residues. V dropped 6 bases and J dropped 2 bases, with 7 bases sitting between them. This chain's CDR3 is CSVAVNTEAFF. CDR3 nucleotides: TGCAGCGTGGCAGTTAACACTGAAGCTTTCTTT.

The rearrangement links TRBV11-2 to TRBJ2-2, with 11 bases matching TRBD2. V was clipped by 0 bases and J by 6 bases; unmatched bases: 3. Germline V gene lookup returns CDR1 SGHAT and CDR2 FQNNGV. The CDR3 contains 16 residues. The CDR3 reads CASSLDLAGGPGELFF. The CDR3 nucleotides read TGTGCCAGCAGCTTAGACCTAGCGGGGGGTCCCGGGGAGCTGTTTTTT.

The chain joins TRBV5-6 to TRBJ1-1; unclear D gene. V was clipped by 6 bases and J by 6 bases, with 15 bases between them. Germline lookup yields CDR1 SGHDT and CDR2 YYEEEE. This CDR3 is built from 13 residues. The CDR3 loop reads CASTLGGYAEAFF. For the CDR3, the DNA is TGTGCCAGCACCCTTGGAGGTTACGCTGAAGCTTTCTTT.

The count of this clone is one. The J gene is TRBJ2-3, the V gene TRBV7-6; a possible D gene is TRBD1 (6 bases). V lost 1 base to trimming and J lost 2 bases, with 10 bases between them. Germline V lookup: CDR1 SGHVS, CDR2 FNYEAQ. CDR3 length: 15 amino acids. The CDR3 coding sequence is TGTGCCAGCAGCTTAGATCAGGGGTCCACAGATACGCAGTATTTT. It encodes CASSLDQGSTDTQYF.

This sequence joins TRBV7-2 and TRBJ2-3; a weak D match, TRBD2 (6 bases). CDR3 length equals 16 residues. Germline lookup yields CDR1 SGHTA and CDR2 FQGNSA. The V and J ends lost 2 bases and 6 bases respectively, with 18 bases between them. This CDR3 is CASSLRGRGMGDTQYF. Here the CDR3 DNA reads TGTGCCAGCAGCTTAAGGGGCCGGGGGATGGGTGATACGCAGTATTTT.

The chain couples TRBV5-1 to TRBJ1-4; tentative D call: TRBD1 (5 bases). CDR3 length: 16 amino acids. Germline loops: CDR1 SGHRS, CDR2 YFSETQ. Between the trimmed V and J ends, which lost 5 bases and 0 bases, there was a span of 14 bases. The CDR3 is CASRELQGSTNEKLFF. As DNA, the CDR3 is TGCGCCAGCAGAGAATTGCAGGGCTCAACTAATGAAAAACTGTTTTTT.

V is TRBV7-8 and J is TRBJ2-2; D gene ambiguous. V was trimmed by 5 bases and J by 7 bases, leaving 8 bases between them. This CDR3 region has 12 residues. Germline CDR1 reads SGHVS; CDR2 reads FQNEAQ. The CDR3 nucleotides read TGTGCCAGCAGCCACTCGGGCGGGGAGCTGTTTTTT. Protein: CASSHSGGELFF.

This clone has only a few counts. This chain joins TRBV28 and TRBJ2-1; TRBD1 matches 10 bases. The CDR3 consists of 15 residues. CDR1 is MDHEN and CDR2 is SYDVKM in the germline V gene. J was trimmed by 7 bases and V by 6 bases; bases with no gene match: 9. For the CDR3, the DNA is TGTGCCAGCAGACCGGGACAGGGGATTAGGAATGAGCAGTTCTTC. Protein sequence: CASRPGQGIRNEQFF. Filled out from reference TRBV28 and TRBJ2-1, the complete variable domain reads DVKVTQSSRYLVKRTGEKVFLECVQDMDHENMFWYRQDPGLGLRLIYFSYDVKMKEKGDIPEGYSVSREKKERFSLILESASTNQTSMYLCASRPGQGIRNEQFFGPGTRLTVL.

The gene calls are TRBV4-1 and TRBJ1-1, with TRBD1 matching over 7 bases. CDR1 is MGHRA, CDR2 YSYEKL, per germline. V trimming: 10 bases; J trimming: 1 base; junction bases outside the gene matches: 6. CDR3 length: 13 amino acids. The CDR3 here is CATRDSTNTEAFF. In nucleotides, the CDR3 is TGCGCCACCAGGGACAGTACGAACACTGAAGCTTTCTTT.

This rearrangement joins TRBV18 to TRBJ2-6, with unresolved D. The ends were cut back, 8 bases at V and 1 base at J, with 18 bases in the middle. CDR1 is KGHSH and CDR2 is LQKENI in the germline V gene. The CDR3 is made up of 17 amino acids. DNA of the CDR3: TGTGCCAGCGCCCGCGGTAGGAGAGAATCTGGGGCCAACGTCCTGACTTTC. Its translation is CASARGRRESGANVLTF.

The chain recombines TRBV19 with TRBJ2-2; tentatively, D is TRBD1 (5 bases). CDR3 length equals 15 residues. CDR1 is LNHDA, CDR2 SQIVND, per germline (reference sequence). Deletions cut 5 bases from V and 0 bases from J, with 10 bases between. CDR3 amino acids: CASSAGQANTGELFF. CDR3 DNA: TGTGCCAGTAGTGCAGGACAAGCGAACACCGGGGAGCTGTTTTTT. Full variable domain (rest looked up from reference TRBV19 and TRBJ2-2): DGGITQSPKYLFRKEGQNVTLSCEQNLNHDAMYWYRQDPGQGLRLIYYSQIVNDFQKGDIAEGYSVSREKKESFPLTVTSAQKNPTAFYLCASSAGQANTGELFFGEGSRLTVL.

This clone was counted once. The V gene is TRBV5-4, the J gene TRBJ2-5; 10 bases match TRBD2. The germline gives CDR1 SGHNT, CDR2 YYREEE (reference sequence). Germline trimming cut 0 bases from V and 2 bases from J; bases unmatched to any gene: 4. The CDR3 covers 16 residues. The CDR3 DNA follows: TGTGCCAGCAGCTTGGATCCAGCGGGGGGGCAAGAGACCCAGTACTTC. It encodes CASSLDPAGGQETQYF. The entire variable domain, with the rest obtained from reference TRBV5-4 and TRBJ2-5, is as follows: ETGVTQSPTHLIKTRGQQVTLRCSSQSGHNTVSWYQQALGQGPQFIFQYYREEENGRGNFPPRFSGLQFPNYSSELNVNALELDDSALYLCASSLDPAGGQETQYFGPGTRLLVL.

The V gene is TRBV15, the J gene TRBJ2-7; perhaps TRBD1 as D (6 bases). The CDR3 consists of 15 residues. Germline-derived CDR1 and CDR2 are LNHNV and YYDKDF (reference sequence). Deletions cut 1 base from V and 5 bases from J, with 15 bases between. The CDR3 is CATSRAVVGANEQYV. The DNA of the CDR3 is TGTGCCACCAGCAGAGCGGTGGTGGGGGCAAACGAGCAGTACGTC.

The chain couples TRBV19 to TRBJ1-2; TRBD1 matches at 11 bases. Germline loops: CDR1 LNHDA, CDR2 SQIVND (reference sequence). The CDR3 has 14 amino acids. Trimming cost V 1 base and J 8 bases; bases outside gene matches: 3. The CDR3 is CASSIAGQGAGYTF. CDR3 coding DNA: TGTGCCAGTAGTATAGCTGGACAGGGGGCAGGCTACACCTTC.

This chain joins TRBV30 and TRBJ1-5; TRBD1 aligns across 9 bases. Germline CDR1 GTSNPN, CDR2 SVGIG (reference sequence). The ends lost 0 bases at V and 2 bases at J; junction bases unmatched: 2. CDR3 length: 15 amino acids. The CDR3 sequence: CAWSVRDRGNQPQHF. For the CDR3, the DNA is TGTGCCTGGAGTGTCAGGGACAGGGGCAATCAGCCCCAGCATTTT.

This clone was seen only a few times. The chain carries TRBV7-9 and TRBJ1-2; D gene unclear. The CDR3 loop spans 13 amino acids. Germline lookup yields CDR1 SEHNR and CDR2 FQNEAQ (reference sequence). V was trimmed by 2 bases and J by 3 bases, leaving 7 bases between them. The CDR3 protein is CASSLTSDYGYTF. The CDR3 DNA is TGTGCCAGCAGCTTAACTTCGGACTATGGCTACACCTTC.

The rearrangement joins TRBV30 to TRBJ2-1, with TRBD1 matching over 7 bases. The CDR3 extends over 12 amino acids. Trimming took 7 bases from V and 10 from J; bases not matched to a gene: 10. Germline lookup yields CDR1 GTSNPN and CDR2 SVGIG (reference sequence). The CDR3 DNA is TGTGCCTTCCTAGGACAGGTTGGGGAGCAGTTCTTC. This gives the protein CAFLGQVGEQFF.

The chain uses TRBV28 and TRBJ1-2; no clear D gene. This CDR3 contains 13 residues. CDR1 is MDHEN, CDR2 SYDVKM, per germline. The ends were cut back, 6 bases at V and 8 bases at J, with 16 bases in the middle. The DNA for the CDR3 is TGTGCCAGCAGCGACCCCGGGAGAGGGGGCTACACCTTC. Translated, it gives CASSDPGRGGYTF.

The chain employs TRBV27 and TRBJ2-5, with 7 bases matching TRBD2. V lost 4 bases, J lost 4 bases, and 12 bases stayed unmatched. In germline, CDR1 is MNHEY, CDR2 SMNVEV (reference sequence). The CDR3 is 16 residues long. DNA of the CDR3: TGTGCCAGCAGTTCACCGGGGAGGGGAGGTGGAGAGACCCAGTACTTC. The encoded protein is CASSSPGRGGGETQYF.

This clone was seen only once. The gene calls are TRBV7-9 and TRBJ1-2; D may be TRBD1 (5 bases). Germline assignment: CDR1 SEHNR and CDR2 FQNEAQ (reference sequence). This CDR3 is built from 14 residues. V shed 7 bases and J shed 2 bases, with 14 bases lying between them. CDR3 loop: CASNHIPGNYGYTF. In DNA, the CDR3 is TGTGCCAGCAACCACATCCCAGGGAACTATGGCTACACCTTC.

V is TRBV4-3 and J is TRBJ2-7; 7 bases are shared with TRBD2. CDR1 is LGHNA, CDR2 YSLEER, per germline. V trimming: 1 base; J trimming: 1 base; junction bases outside the gene matches: 7. The length of the CDR3 is 16 residues. CDR3 nucleotides: TGCGCCAGCAGCCAAGGGGCCAGCGGGGCATCCTACGAGCAGTACTTC. Its translation is CASSQGASGASYEQYF.

The gene calls are TRBV5-1 and TRBJ1-5; perhaps TRBD1 as D (5 bases). The V end lost 7 bases, the J end lost 2 bases, and 10 bases lay between the germline ends. Germline V gene sequence: CDR1 SGHRS, CDR2 YFSETQ. CDR3 length: 13 amino acids. Here the CDR3 DNA reads TGCGCCAGCCGAGGGGAGGGCAATCAGCCCCAGCATTTT. This codes for CASRGEGNQPQHF.